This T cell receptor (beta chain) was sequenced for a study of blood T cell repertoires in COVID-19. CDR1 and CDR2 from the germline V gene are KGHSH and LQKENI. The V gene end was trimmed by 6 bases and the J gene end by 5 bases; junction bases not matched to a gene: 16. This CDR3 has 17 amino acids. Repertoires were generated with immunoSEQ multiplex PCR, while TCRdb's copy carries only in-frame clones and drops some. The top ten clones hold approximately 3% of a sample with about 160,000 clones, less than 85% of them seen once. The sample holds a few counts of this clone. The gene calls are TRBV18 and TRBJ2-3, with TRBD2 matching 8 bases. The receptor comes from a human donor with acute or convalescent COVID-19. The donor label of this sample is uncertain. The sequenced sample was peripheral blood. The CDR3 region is CASSRDYDGGALDTQYF. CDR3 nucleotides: TGTGCCAGCTCGCGTGACTATGACGGGGGGGCATTAGATACGCAGTATTTT.